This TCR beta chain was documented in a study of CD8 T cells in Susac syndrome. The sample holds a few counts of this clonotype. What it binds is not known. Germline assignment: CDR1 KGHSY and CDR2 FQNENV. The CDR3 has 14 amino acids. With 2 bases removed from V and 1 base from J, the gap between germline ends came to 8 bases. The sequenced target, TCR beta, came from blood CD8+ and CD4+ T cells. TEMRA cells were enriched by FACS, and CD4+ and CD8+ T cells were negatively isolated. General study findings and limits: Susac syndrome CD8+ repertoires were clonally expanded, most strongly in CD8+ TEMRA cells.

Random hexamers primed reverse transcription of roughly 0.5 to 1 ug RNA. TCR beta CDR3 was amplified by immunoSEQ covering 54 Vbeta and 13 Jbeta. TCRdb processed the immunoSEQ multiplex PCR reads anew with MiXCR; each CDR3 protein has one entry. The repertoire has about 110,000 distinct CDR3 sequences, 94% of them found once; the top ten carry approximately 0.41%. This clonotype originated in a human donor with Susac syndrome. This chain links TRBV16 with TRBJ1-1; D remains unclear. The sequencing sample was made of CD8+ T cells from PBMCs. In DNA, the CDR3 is TGTGCCAGCAGCCAAGGTGCGGGGAACACTGAAGCTTTCTTT. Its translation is CASSQGAGNTEAFF.